This TCR beta chain was observed in a study of shared T cell receptors in the human thymus. The CDR3 loop spans 15 amino acids. The V end lost 7 bases, the J end lost 1 base, and 17 bases lay between the germline ends. Germline CDR1 SQVTM, CDR2 ANQGSEA. The protocol was immunoSEQ multiplex PCR, while the TCRdb copy is restricted to in-frame clones and leaves out a portion. The table lists approximately 68,000 clones, about 95% of them singletons. The source of this sequence is a human donor. Input material: thymocytes. J is TRBJ2-4 and V is TRBV29-1; possibly TRBD2 for D (7 bases). CDR3 coding DNA: TGCAGCGCGAGGGACCCGGGGGGCGCCAAAAACATTCAGTACTTC. This gives the protein CSARDPGGAKNIQYF.